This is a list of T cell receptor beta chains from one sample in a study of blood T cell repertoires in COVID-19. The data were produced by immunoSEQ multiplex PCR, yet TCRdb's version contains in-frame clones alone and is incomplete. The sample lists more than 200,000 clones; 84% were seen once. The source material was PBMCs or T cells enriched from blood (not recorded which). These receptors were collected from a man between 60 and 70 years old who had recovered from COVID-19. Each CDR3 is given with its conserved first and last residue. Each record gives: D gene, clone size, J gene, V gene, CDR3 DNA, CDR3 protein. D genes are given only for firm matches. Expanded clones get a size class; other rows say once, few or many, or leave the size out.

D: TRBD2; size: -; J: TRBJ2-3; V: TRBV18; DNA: TGTGCCAGCTCAGCTAGCGGGGGAGCAGATACGCAGTATTTT; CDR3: CASSASGGADTQYF
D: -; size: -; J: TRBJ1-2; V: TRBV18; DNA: TGTGCCAGCTCACTACAACAGGCTAACTATGGCTACACCTTC; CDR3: CASSLQQANYGYTF
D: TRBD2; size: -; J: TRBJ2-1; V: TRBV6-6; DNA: TGTGCCACTCTAGCGGGGGCTTTTAATGAGCAGTTCTTC; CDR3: CATLAGAFNEQFF
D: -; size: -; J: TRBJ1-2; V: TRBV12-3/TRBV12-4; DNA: TGTGCCAGCCTCCCCCCGGGAGCCTATGGCTACACCTTC; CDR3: CASLPPGAYGYTF
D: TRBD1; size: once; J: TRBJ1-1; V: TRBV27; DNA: TGTGCCAGCAGTTTGCGACAGGGGTTGGACACTGAAGCTTTCTTT; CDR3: CASSLRQGLDTEAFF
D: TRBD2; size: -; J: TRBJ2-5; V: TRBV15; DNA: TGTGCCACCAGCAGAGACCGGGGGGTCCAAGAGACCCAGTACTTC; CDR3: CATSRDRGVQETQYF
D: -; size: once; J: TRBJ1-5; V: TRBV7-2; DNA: TGTGCCAGCAGCTTAGTGGCGGGGTCAAGTCAGCCCCAGCATTTT; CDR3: CASSLVAGSSQPQHF
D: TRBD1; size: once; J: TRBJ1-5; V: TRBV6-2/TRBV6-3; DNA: TGTGCCAGCAGTTACGGGACAGTAGATAGCAATCAGCCCCAGCATTTT; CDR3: CASSYGTVDSNQPQHF
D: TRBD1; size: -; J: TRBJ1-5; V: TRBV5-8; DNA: TGTGCCAGCAGCTGGGGACAGGGGGTAAATCAGCCCCAGCATTTT; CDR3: CASSWGQGVNQPQHF
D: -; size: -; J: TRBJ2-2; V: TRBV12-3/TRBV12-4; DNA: TGTGCCAGCAGTCCCTATGGGGAGCTGTTTTTT; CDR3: CASSPYGELFF
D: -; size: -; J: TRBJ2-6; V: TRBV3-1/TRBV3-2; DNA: TGTGCCAGCAGCCCTGGGACATCTGGGGCCAACGTCCTGACTTTC; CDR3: CASSPGTSGANVLTF
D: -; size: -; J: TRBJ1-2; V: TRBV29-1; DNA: TGCAGCGTTGAGGAGGGAAACGGCTATGGCTACACCTTC; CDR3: CSVEEGNGYGYTF
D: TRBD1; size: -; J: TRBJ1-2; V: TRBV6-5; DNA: TGTGCCAGCAGTCCGGACAGGCCCCTTTATGGCTACACCTTC; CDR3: CASSPDRPLYGYTF
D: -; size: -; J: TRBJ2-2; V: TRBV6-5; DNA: TGTGCCAGCAGTTACTTACAACGGGGGATCGGGGAGCTGTTTTTT; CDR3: CASSYLQRGIGELFF
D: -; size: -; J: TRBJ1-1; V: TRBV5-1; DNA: TGCGCCAGCAGCTTGGGGGCATTTACTGAAGCTTTCTTT; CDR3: CASSLGAFTEAFF
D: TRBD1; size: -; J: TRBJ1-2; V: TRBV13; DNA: TGTGCCAGCAGCCCTGACAGGGCGCTCTATGGCTACACCTTC; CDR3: CASSPDRALYGYTF
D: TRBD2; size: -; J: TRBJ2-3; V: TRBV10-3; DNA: TGTGCCATCAGTGATAGGCGGGGGGGGGCAGATACGCAGTATTTT; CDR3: CAISDRRGGADTQYF
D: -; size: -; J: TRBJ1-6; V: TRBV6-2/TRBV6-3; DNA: TGTGCCAGCAGTTACCAGGACAGCTCCTATAATTCACCCCTCCACTTT; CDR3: CASSYQDSSYNSPLHF